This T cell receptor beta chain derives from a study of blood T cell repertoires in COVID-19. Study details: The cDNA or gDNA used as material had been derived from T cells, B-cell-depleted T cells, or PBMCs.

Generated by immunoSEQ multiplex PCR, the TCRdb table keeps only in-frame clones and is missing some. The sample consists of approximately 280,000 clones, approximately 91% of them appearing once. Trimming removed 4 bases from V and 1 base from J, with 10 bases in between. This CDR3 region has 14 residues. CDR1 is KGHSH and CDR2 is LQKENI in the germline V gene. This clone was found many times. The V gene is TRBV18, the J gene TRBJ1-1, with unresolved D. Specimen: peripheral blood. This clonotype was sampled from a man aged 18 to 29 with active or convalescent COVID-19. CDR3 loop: CASSQGGKNTEAFF. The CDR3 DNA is TGTGCCAGCTCACAGGGAGGTAAGAACACTGAAGCTTTCTTT.